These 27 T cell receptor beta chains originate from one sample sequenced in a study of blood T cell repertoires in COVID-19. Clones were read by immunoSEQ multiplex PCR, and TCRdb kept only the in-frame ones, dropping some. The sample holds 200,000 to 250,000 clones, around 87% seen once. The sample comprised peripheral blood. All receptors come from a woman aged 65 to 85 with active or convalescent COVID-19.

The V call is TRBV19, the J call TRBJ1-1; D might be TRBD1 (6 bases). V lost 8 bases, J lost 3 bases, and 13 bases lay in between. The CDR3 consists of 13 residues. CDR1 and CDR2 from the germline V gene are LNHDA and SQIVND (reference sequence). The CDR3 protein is CASLDSPYTEAFF. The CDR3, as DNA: TGTGCCAGTTTGGACAGCCCTTACACTGAAGCTTTCTTT.

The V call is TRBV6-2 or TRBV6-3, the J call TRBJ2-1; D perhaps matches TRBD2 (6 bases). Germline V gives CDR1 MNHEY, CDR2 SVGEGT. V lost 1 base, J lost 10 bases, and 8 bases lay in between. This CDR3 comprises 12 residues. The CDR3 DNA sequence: TGTGCCAGCAGTTACTTGGGGGGAGAGCAGTTCTTC. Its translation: CASSYLGGEQFF.

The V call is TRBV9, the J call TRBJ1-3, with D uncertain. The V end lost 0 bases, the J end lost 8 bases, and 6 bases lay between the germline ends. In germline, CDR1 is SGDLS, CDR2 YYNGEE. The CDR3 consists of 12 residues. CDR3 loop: CASSVVPDTIYF. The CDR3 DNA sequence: TGTGCCAGCAGCGTAGTCCCAGACACCATATATTTT.

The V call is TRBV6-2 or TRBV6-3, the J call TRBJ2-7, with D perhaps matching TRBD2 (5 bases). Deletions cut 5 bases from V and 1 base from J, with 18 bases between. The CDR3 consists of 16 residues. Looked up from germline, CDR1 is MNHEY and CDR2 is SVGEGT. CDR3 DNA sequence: TGTGCCAGCAGTCTAGCCGGGTCCCCACCTTCCTACGAGCAGTACTTC. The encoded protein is CASSLAGSPPSYEQYF.

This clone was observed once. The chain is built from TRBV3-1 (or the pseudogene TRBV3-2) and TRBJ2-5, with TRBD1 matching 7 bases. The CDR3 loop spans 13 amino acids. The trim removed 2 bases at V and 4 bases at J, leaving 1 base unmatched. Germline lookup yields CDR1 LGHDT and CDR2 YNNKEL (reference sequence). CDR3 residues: CASSQRQGETQYF. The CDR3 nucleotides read TGTGCCAGCAGCCAACGACAGGGAGAGACCCAGTACTTC.

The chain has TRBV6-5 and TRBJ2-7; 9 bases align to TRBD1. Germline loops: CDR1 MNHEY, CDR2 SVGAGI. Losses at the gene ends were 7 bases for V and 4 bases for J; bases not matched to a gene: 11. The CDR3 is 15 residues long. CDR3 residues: CASTPQQGALYEQYF. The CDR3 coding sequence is TGTGCCAGCACCCCCCAACAGGGGGCATTGTACGAGCAGTACTTC.

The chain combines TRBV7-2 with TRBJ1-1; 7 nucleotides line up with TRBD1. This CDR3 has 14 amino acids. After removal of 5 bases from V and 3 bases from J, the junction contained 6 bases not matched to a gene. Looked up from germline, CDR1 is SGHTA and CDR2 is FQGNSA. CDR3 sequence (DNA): TGTGCCAGCAGCCCCACGAGGGGGCACACTGAAGCTTTCTTT. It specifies CASSPTRGHTEAFF.

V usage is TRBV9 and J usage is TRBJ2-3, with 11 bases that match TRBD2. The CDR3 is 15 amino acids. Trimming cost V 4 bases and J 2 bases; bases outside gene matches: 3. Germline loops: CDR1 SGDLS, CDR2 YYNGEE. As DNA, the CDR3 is TGTGCCAGCAGCCCACTAGCGGGGGACACAGATACGCAGTATTTT. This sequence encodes CASSPLAGDTDTQYF. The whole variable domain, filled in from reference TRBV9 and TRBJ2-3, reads DSGVTQTPKHLITATGQRVTLRCSPRSGDLSVYWYQQSLDQGLQFLIQYYNGEERAKGNILERFSAQQFPDLHSELNLSSLELGDSALYFCASSPLAGDTDTQYFGPGTRLTVL.

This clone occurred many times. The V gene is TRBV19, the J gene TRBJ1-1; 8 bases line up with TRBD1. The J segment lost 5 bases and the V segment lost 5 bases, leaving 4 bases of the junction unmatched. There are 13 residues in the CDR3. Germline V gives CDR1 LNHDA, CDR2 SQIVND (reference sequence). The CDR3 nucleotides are TGTGCCAGTAGTTCACAGGGGGGGACTGAAGCTTTCTTT. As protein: CASSSQGGTEAFF.

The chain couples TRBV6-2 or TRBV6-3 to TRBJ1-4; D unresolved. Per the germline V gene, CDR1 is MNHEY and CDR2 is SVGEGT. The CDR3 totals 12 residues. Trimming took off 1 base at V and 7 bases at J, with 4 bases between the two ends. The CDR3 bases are TGTGCCAGCAGTTACTACGGTGAAAAACTGTTTTTT. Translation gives CASSYYGEKLFF.

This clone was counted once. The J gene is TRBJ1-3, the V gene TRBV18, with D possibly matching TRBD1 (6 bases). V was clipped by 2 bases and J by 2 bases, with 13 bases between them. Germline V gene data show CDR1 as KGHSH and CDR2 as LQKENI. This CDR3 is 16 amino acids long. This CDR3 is CASSPILEGAGNTIYF. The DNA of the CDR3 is TGTGCCAGCTCACCAATCCTCGAGGGGGCTGGAAACACCATATATTTT.

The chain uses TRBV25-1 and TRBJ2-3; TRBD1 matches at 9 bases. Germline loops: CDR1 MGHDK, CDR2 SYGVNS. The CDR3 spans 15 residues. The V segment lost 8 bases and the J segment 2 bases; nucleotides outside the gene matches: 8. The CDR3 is CASRRTGANTDTQYF. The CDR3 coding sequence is TGTGCCAGCCGAAGGACAGGGGCCAACACAGATACGCAGTATTTT. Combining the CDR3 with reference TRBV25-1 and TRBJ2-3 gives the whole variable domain EADIYQTPRYLVIGTGKKITLECSQTMGHDKMYWYQQDPGMELHLIHYSYGVNSTEKGDLSSESTVSRIRTEHFPLTLESARPSHTSQYLCASRRTGANTDTQYFGPGTRLTVL.

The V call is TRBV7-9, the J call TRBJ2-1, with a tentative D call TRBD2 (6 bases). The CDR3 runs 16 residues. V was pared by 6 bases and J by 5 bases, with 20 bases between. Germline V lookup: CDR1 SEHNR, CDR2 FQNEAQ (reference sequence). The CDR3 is CASSGGSRRFHNEQFF. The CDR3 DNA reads TGTGCCAGCAGTGGGGGGTCCAGGAGGTTCCACAATGAGCAGTTCTTC.

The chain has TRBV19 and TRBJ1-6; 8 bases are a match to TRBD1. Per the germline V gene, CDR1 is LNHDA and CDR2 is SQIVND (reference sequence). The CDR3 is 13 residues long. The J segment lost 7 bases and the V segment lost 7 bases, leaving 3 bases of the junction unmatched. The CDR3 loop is CASTRTGNSPLHF. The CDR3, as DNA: TGTGCCAGTACCAGGACAGGGAATTCACCCCTCCACTTT.

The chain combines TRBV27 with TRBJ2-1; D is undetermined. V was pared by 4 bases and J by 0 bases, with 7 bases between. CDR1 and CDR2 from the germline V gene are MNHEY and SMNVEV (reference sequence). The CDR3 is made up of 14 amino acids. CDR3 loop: CASSYKPSYNEQFF. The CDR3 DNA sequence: TGTGCCAGCAGTTATAAGCCCTCCTACAATGAGCAGTTCTTC.

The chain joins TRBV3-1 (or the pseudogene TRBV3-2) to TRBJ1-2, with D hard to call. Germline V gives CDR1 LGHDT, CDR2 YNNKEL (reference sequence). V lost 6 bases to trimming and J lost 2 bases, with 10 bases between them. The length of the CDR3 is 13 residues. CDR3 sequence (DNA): TGTGCCAGCAGTCCCGGGTTGAACTATGGCTACACCTTC. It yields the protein CASSPGLNYGYTF.

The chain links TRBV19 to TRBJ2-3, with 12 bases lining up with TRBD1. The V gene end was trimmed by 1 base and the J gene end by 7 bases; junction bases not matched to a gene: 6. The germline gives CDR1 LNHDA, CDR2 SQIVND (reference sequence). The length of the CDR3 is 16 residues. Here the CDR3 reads CASSIVPGQGANTQYF. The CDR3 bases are TGTGCCAGTAGTATAGTCCCGGGACAGGGGGCAAATACGCAGTATTTT.

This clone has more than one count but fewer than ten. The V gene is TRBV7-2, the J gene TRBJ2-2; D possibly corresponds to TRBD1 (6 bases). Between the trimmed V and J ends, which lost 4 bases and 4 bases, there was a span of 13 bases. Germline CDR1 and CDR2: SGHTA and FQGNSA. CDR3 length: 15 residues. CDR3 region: CASSSDRNSTGELFF. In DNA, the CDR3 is TGTGCCAGCAGCTCTGACAGGAACAGCACCGGGGAGCTGTTTTTT.

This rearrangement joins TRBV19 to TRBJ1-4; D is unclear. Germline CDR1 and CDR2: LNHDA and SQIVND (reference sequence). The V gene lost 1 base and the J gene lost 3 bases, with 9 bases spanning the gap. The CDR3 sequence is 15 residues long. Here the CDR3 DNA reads TGTGCCAGTAGTATAGGAGGCGGATCTAATGAAAAACTGTTTTTT. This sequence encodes CASSIGGGSNEKLFF.

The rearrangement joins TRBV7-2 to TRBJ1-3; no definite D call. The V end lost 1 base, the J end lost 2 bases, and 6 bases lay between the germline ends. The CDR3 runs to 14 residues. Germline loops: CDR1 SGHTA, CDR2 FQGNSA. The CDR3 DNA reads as TGTGCCAGCAGCTTAGGGTCGGCTGGAAACACCATATATTTT. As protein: CASSLGSAGNTIYF.

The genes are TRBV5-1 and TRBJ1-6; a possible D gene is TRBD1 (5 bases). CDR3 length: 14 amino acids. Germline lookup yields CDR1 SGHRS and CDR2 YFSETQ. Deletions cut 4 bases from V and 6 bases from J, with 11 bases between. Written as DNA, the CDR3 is TGCGCCAGCAGCCCGCCCGGGGGTAATTCACCCCTCCACTTT. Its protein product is CASSPPGGNSPLHF.

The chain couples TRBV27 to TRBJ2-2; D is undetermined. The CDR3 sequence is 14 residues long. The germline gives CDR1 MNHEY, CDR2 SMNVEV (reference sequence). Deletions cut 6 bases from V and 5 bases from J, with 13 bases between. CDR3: CASSVVVRTGELFF. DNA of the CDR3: TGTGCCAGCAGCGTAGTTGTAAGAACCGGGGAGCTGTTTTTT.

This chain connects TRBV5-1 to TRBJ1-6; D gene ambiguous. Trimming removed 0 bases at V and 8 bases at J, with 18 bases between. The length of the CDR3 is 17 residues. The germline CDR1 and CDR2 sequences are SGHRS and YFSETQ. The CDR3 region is CASSLAQASITYSPLHF. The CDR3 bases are TGCGCCAGCAGCTTGGCCCAAGCGTCAATCACATATTCACCCCTCCACTTT.

The CDR3 nucleotides are TGTGCCAGCAGCGCAGAGATTAGGGGTGGAAACACCATATATTTT. It is translated as CASSAEIRGGNTIYF. The rearrangement uses TRBV7-2 and TRBJ1-3; a possible D gene is TRBD1 (5 bases). Germline V gene lookup returns CDR1 SGHTA and CDR2 FQGNSA. Trimming left V 5 bases short and J 3 bases short, with 14 bases between. This CDR3 contains 15 residues.

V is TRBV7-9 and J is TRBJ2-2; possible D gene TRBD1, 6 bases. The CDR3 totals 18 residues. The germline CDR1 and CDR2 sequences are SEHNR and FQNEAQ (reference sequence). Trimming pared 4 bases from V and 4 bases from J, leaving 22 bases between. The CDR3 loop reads CASSSPGWAGALTGELFF. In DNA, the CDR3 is TGTGCCAGCAGCTCGCCCGGTTGGGCAGGGGCCCTCACCGGGGAGCTGTTTTTT.

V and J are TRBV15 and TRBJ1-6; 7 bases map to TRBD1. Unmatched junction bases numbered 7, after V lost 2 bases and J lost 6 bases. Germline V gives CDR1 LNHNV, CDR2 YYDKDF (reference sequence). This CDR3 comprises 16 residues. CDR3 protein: CATSRNLGTVNSPLHF. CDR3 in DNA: TGTGCCACCAGCAGAAACTTAGGGACAGTTAATTCACCCCTCCACTTT.

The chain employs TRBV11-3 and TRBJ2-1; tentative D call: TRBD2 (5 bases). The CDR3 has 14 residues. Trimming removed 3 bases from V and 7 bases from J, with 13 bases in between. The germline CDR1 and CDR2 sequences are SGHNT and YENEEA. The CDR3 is CASSFGLARNEQFF. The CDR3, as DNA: TGTGCCAGCAGCTTTGGACTGGCTCGGAATGAGCAGTTCTTC.